This T cell receptor beta chain appears in the sequencing data of a study of CD8 T cells in ankylosing spondylitis. General study points: The authors found the disease-linked clones to be CD8+ and relatively rare in peripheral blood. It was reported that disease-linked clones were significantly enriched in matched ankylosing spondylitis synovial fluid. The study identified a TCR beta motif of roughly eight highly homologous variants that appeared characteristic of ankylosing spondylitis blood.

This CDR3 has 14 amino acids. The ends lost 3 bases at V and 5 bases at J; junction bases unmatched: 5. The germline CDR1 and CDR2 sequences are SEHNR and FQNEAQ (reference sequence). With respect to this clonotype: What it binds is unknown.

Quantitative 5'-RACE with molecular barcodes was used to make the TCR beta libraries. One entry per CDR3 protein results from TCRdb running MiXCR on the 5' RACE reads. The sample contains about 510,000 distinct CDR3 sequences, approximately 5% of which appear only once. This TCR was recovered from a male donor with ankylosing spondylitis. Sequenced: blood, either unsorted or a sorted T cell fraction (not recorded which). V and J are TRBV7-9 and TRBJ2-5; 8 bases are shared with TRBD1. The CDR3 here is CASSLTGAAETQYF. CDR3 DNA sequence: TGTGCCAGCAGCTTGACAGGGGCTGCGGAGACCCAGTACTTC.